One sample yielded the 27 T cell receptor beta chains listed below, sequenced in a study of T cell repertoires in cytomegalovirus infection. These receptors have no known antigen. TCRdb re-analysed the reads in MiXCR, keeping a single row per CDR3 protein. The table has some 590,000 distinct CDR3 sequences, roughly 42% seen once. Sequenced here: cultured PBMCs, sampled from culture after CMV antigen stimulation. The receptors derive from a human donor in good health (CMV status not recorded). Some clones in this sample may be carry-over from other donors' samples.

The table lists this clonotype with a few counts. The V gene is TRBV6-1, the J gene TRBJ2-1; 8 nucleotides agree with TRBD1. The V segment lost 7 bases and the J segment 6 bases; nucleotides outside the gene matches: 2. Per the germline V gene, CDR1 is MNHNS and CDR2 is SASEGT. The CDR3 is 12 residues long. For the CDR3, the DNA is TGTGCCAGCATCGGACAGGGCAATGAGCAGTTCTTC. It encodes CASIGQGNEQFF.

This clonotype was detected only a few times. V and J are TRBV19 and TRBJ2-2, with D possibly TRBD2 on 5 matching bases. CDR1 and CDR2 (germline): LNHDA, SQIVND (reference sequence). Trimming removed 5 bases from V and 2 bases from J, with 15 bases in between. The CDR3 totals 16 residues. The CDR3 is CASSFPPGYNTGELFF. In DNA form, the CDR3 reads TGTGCCAGTAGTTTCCCGCCGGGGTACAACACCGGGGAGCTGTTTTTT.

The rearrangement joins TRBV4-3 to TRBJ1-6, with D hard to call. CDR3 length: 17 amino acids. Trimming removed 1 base from V and 8 bases from J, with 18 bases in between. Per germline, CDR1 LGHNA and CDR2 YSLEER. Here the CDR3 reads CASSQVGSSGTYSPLHF. The CDR3 DNA sequence: TGCGCCAGCAGCCAAGTAGGATCGTCCGGAACTTATTCACCCCTCCACTTT.

The chain carries TRBV10-3 and TRBJ2-7, with 10 bases matching TRBD1. Germline CDR1 reads ENHRY; CDR2 reads SYGVKD. V trimming: 7 bases; J trimming: 5 bases; junction bases outside the gene matches: 20. The length of the CDR3 is 18 residues. CDR3 sequence: CAIMGTGAALAGVHEQYF. The DNA for the CDR3 is TGTGCCATCATGGGGACAGGGGCTGCCCTCGCGGGAGTGCACGAGCAGTACTTC.

The chain uses TRBV12-3 or TRBV12-4 and TRBJ1-1; D is uncertain. V lost 4 bases and J lost 5, with 11 bases in between. The CDR3 consists of 13 residues. CDR3 region: CASSYWRGTEAFF. DNA of the CDR3: TGTGCCAGCAGTTATTGGCGCGGGACTGAAGCTTTCTTT.

This clonotype was seen repeatedly, ten times or more. This chain joins TRBV7-8 and TRBJ1-1, with 7 bases matching TRBD1. The CDR3 contains 17 residues. V lost 5 bases and J lost 4; bases outside the gene matches: 16. CDR1 is SGHVS and CDR2 is FQNEAQ in the germline V gene. The CDR3 DNA follows: TGTGCCAGCAGCACCGCCGCGACAGGGCGGGTGGCCACTGAAGCTTTCTTT. Protein sequence: CASSTAATGRVATEAFF.

The sample holds a few counts of this clonotype. The gene calls are TRBV7-8 and TRBJ1-5; D is possibly TRBD1 (5 bases). CDR1 and CDR2 (germline): SGHVS, FQNEAQ. The CDR3 is 15 residues long. V lost 5 bases and J 3 bases, leaving 14 bases between the germline ends. The chain's CDR3 is CASSPGLSPNQPQHF. Written as DNA, the CDR3 is TGTGCCAGCAGCCCGGGACTGAGCCCCAATCAGCCCCAGCATTTT.

The rearrangement uses TRBV6-1 and TRBJ1-6, with D tentatively TRBD1 (5 bases). Germline V gene sequence: CDR1 MNHNS, CDR2 SASEGT. V gave up 0 bases and J gave up 7 bases, with 13 bases separating them. The CDR3 sequence is 16 residues long. CDR3 loop: CASSEARGIPNSPLHF. Here the CDR3 DNA reads TGTGCCAGCAGTGAAGCACGGGGCATACCCAATTCACCCCTCCACTTT.

This clonotype was seen a few times. V and J are TRBV7-6 and TRBJ2-6; D may be TRBD1 (6 bases). In germline, CDR1 is SGHVS, CDR2 FNYEAQ. CDR3 length: 17 amino acids. V lost 1 base and J 0 bases, leaving 10 bases between the germline ends. The CDR3 DNA sequence: TGTGCCAGCAGCTTAGAGCAGGGGACCTCTGGGGCCAACGTCCTGACTTTC. This gives the protein CASSLEQGTSGANVLTF.

For the CDR3, the DNA is TGTGCCAGCAGTTCAGTAACATATGGCTACACCTTC. Its protein is CASSSVTYGYTF. V is TRBV7-8 and J is TRBJ1-2; D uncertain. The CDR3 sequence is 12 residues long. The V and J ends lost 6 bases and 5 bases respectively, with 10 bases between them. Germline V gene sequence: CDR1 SGHVS, CDR2 FQNEAQ. Looking up the rest from reference TRBV7-8 and TRBJ1-2 gives the full variable domain: GAGVSQSPRYKVAKRGQDVALRCDPISGHVSLFWYQQALGQGPEFLTYFQNEAQLDKSGLPSDRFFAERPEGSVSTLKIQRTQQEDSAVYLCASSSVTYGYTFGSGTRLTVV.

This sequence joins TRBV19 and TRBJ2-6, with D unclear. Germline CDR1 and CDR2: LNHDA and SQIVND (reference sequence). V was trimmed by 3 bases and J by 3 bases, leaving 15 bases between them. This CDR3 spans 17 amino acids. Here the CDR3 DNA reads TGTGCCAGTAGTATTGCTCAAGGGCTAGGTGGGGCCAACGTCCTGACTTTC. Protein product: CASSIAQGLGGANVLTF.

The CDR3 DNA sequence: TGTGCCAGCAGCTGGACAGGGGTTGATCAGCCCCAGCATTTT. It yields the protein CASSWTGVDQPQHF. V is TRBV7-2 and J is TRBJ1-5; 9 bases align to TRBD1. V gave up 4 bases and J gave up 5 bases; unmatched junction bases: 3. CDR1 is SGHTA, CDR2 FQGNSA, per germline. The CDR3 contains 14 residues.

This clonotype occurred a few times. Because the CDR3's place on the DNA is in doubt, the DNA is left out and the CDR3 is given as listed by TCRdb. The chain uses TRBV12-3 or TRBV12-4 and TRBJ1-1; the table's D call of TRBD1 was not tested on the DNA. The CDR3 has 13 amino acids, counting both end residues. The CDR3 loop reads CASSSSWGTEAFF.

The chain joins TRBV5-1 to TRBJ2-3; D tentatively fits TRBD1 or TRBD2 (5 bases each). CDR3 length: 13 residues. Trimming cost V 5 bases and J 6 bases, with 13 bases left between them. Germline CDR1 SGHRS, CDR2 YFSETQ. The CDR3 region is CASRLRWGDTQYF. DNA for the CDR3: TGCGCCAGCAGACTGCGGTGGGGGGATACGCAGTATTTT.

The chain employs TRBV7-6 and TRBJ2-7; possibly TRBD2 for D (5 bases). V was cut by 4 bases and J by 6 bases, with 13 bases left in between. CDR3 length: 13 amino acids. Germline V gene lookup returns CDR1 SGHVS and CDR2 FNYEAQ. CDR3 protein: CASSYNGGGEQYF. As DNA, the CDR3 is TGTGCCAGCAGCTACAATGGAGGCGGCGAGCAGTACTTC.

This clonotype was picked up a small number of times. The chain combines TRBV4-1 with TRBJ1-5; D gene ambiguous. Germline V gene data show CDR1 as MGHRA and CDR2 as YSYEKL. The CDR3 runs 13 residues. V gave up 2 bases and J gave up 7 bases, with 9 bases separating them. For the CDR3, the DNA is TGCGCCAGCAGCCAACGGACCGGGCAGCCCCAGCATTTT. This encodes CASSQRTGQPQHF.

This clonotype came up a few times. The chain links TRBV11-2 to TRBJ2-5; 10 bases line up with TRBD1. Germline V gene lookup returns CDR1 SGHAT and CDR2 FQNNGV. The V gene end was trimmed by 5 bases and the J gene end by 5 bases; junction bases not matched to a gene: 11. The CDR3 length is 16 residues. In DNA, the CDR3 is TGTGCCAGCAGCGCAACCGGACAGGGGGGAGGCGAGACCCAGTACTTC. Protein: CASSATGQGGGETQYF.

This clonotype was recorded once. The chain is built from TRBV4-1 and TRBJ1-2; D is unresolved. V lost 0 bases to trimming and J lost 4 bases, with 21 bases between them. The CDR3 consists of 18 residues. Germline V gene sequence: CDR1 MGHRA, CDR2 YSYEKL. CDR3 region: CASSQDSDLVRSSYGYTF. The CDR3, as DNA: TGCGCCAGCAGCCAAGATTCGGATCTGGTGCGGTCGAGCTATGGCTACACCTTC.

CDR3 nucleotides: TGTGCCAGCGTCTCGGGTCCGGGTCAGCCCCAGCATTTT. Protein: CASVSGPGQPQHF. This chain joins TRBV6-1 and TRBJ1-5; D is uncertain. Germline V lookup: CDR1 MNHNS, CDR2 SASEGT. Trimming pared 8 bases from V and 6 bases from J, leaving 14 bases between. The CDR3 contains 13 residues.

This clonotype has a handful of counts. The chain uses TRBV24-1 and TRBJ2-3; no reliable D call. Germline V gene lookup returns CDR1 KGHDR and CDR2 SFDVKD. CDR3 length: 14 residues. Trimming cost V 3 bases and J 2 bases, with 8 bases left between them. The CDR3 coding sequence is TGTGCCACCAGTGATCCCAGGACCACAGATACGCAGTATTTT. Translating it yields CATSDPRTTDTQYF.

J is TRBJ2-7 and V is TRBV20-1, with D hard to call. Trimming removed 1 base at V and 0 bases at J, with 7 bases between. This CDR3 has 13 residues. Germline CDR1 reads DFQATT; CDR2 reads SNEGSKA (reference sequence). The CDR3 is CSARVARSYEQYF. CDR3 nucleotides: TGCAGTGCTAGAGTGGCCCGCTCCTACGAGCAGTACTTC.

This clonotype appeared many times. This chain links TRBV7-2 with TRBJ1-2; weak D call: TRBD1 (5 bases). The CDR3 sequence is 13 residues long. Trimming took 2 bases from V and 5 from J, leaving 9 bases between them. Germline V CDR1 and CDR2: SGHTA, FQGNSA. Written as DNA, the CDR3 is TGTGCCAGCAGCTTAATCCCAGGGTATGGCTACACCTTC. This sequence encodes CASSLIPGYGYTF.

CDR3 in amino acids: CASSFPDGTQYF. In DNA form, the CDR3 reads TGTGCCAGCAGCTTCCCGGACGGTACGCAGTATTTT. The V call is TRBV11-2, the J call TRBJ2-3; D gene uncertain. This CDR3 contains 12 residues. CDR1 and CDR2 (germline): SGHAT, FQNNGV. V was cut by 3 bases and J by 8 bases, with 9 bases left in between.

This sequence joins TRBV12-3 or TRBV12-4 and TRBJ2-3, with D unresolved. V lost 4 bases and J lost 5, with 13 bases in between. This CDR3 is built from 14 residues. CDR3 bases: TGTGCCAGCAGTTCGACATCGATCAAAGATACGCAGTATTTT. Amino acids: CASSSTSIKDTQYF.

This clonotype was found many times. The V gene is TRBV7-2, the J gene TRBJ2-1; D unresolved. CDR3 length equals 17 residues. The germline V gene has CDR1 SGHTA and CDR2 FQGNSA. V dropped 1 base and J dropped 0 bases, with 13 bases sitting between them. The CDR3 is CASSLVGSPSSYNEQFF. DNA for the CDR3: TGTGCCAGCAGCTTAGTGGGTAGCCCGAGCTCCTACAATGAGCAGTTCTTC.

This chain joins TRBV7-3 and TRBJ2-3, with 7 bases lining up with TRBD1. Losses at the gene ends were 5 bases for V and 2 bases for J; bases not matched to a gene: 10. CDR1 and CDR2 (germline): SGHTA, FQGTGA. The CDR3 length is 16 residues. This CDR3 reads CASSPNRGPFTDTQYF. As DNA, the CDR3 is TGTGCCAGCAGCCCCAACAGGGGTCCTTTCACAGATACGCAGTATTTT.

The chain couples TRBV19 to TRBJ2-5; D uncertain. CDR3 length: 13 residues. Trimming removed 3 bases from V and 5 bases from J, with 10 bases in between. Germline CDR1 and CDR2: LNHDA and SQIVND (reference sequence). CDR3 nucleotide sequence: TGTGCCAGTAGTATTGCCGCGGTGGAGACCCAGTACTTC. As protein: CASSIAAVETQYF.